This TCR beta chain is drawn from a study of cytomegalovirus exposure and HLA in healthy donors. The CDR3 consists of 14 residues. Germline-derived CDR1 and CDR2 are SGHTA and FQGNSA. Researchers ran the PCR with 60 Vbeta and 13 Jbeta primers. The repertoire was sequenced with immunoSEQ multiplex PCR; TCRdb's copy has only in-frame clones and lacks some. The data show approximately 110,000 clones, 70% seen once. The receptor was isolated from a man aged 30 to 39 in good health and CMV-seropositive. The sequenced sample was PBMCs. The V and J genes are TRBV7-2 and TRBJ2-5; the match to TRBD1 covers 7 bases. The J call is uncertain, as TRBJ2-7 better fits the DNA end. The CDR3 DNA reads TGTGCCAGCAGCTTAGCAGGGGGCGAGTACGAGCAGTACTTC. Its translation: CASSLAGGEYEQYF.